This is a list of T cell receptor beta chains from one sample in a study of blood T cells in healthy people across ages. Using its own MiXCR run on the 5' RACE reads, TCRdb lists one record per CDR3 protein. Here the sample spans 1.5 million to 1.8 million distinct CDR3 sequences, under 55% being singletons. The sequencing sample was made of blood. These receptors were obtained from a woman between 18 and 29 years old in good health. Both conserved end residues are part of each CDR3. A D gene is named only where the DNA matches it firmly. Clone size appears in some rows only: once, few, many, or a class for an expanded clone.

J gene: TRBJ2-7; V gene: TRBV25-1; D gene: .; clone size: few; CDR3 protein: CASSDYREDDEQYF; CDR3 DNA: TGTGCCAGCAGTGATTACAGGGAGGACGACGAGCAGTACTTC
J gene: TRBJ1-2; V gene: TRBV5-5; D gene: TRBD1; clone size: few; CDR3 protein: CASSLELTGDYGYTF; CDR3 DNA: TGTGCCAGCAGCTTGGAGCTGACAGGGGACTATGGCTACACCTTC
J gene: TRBJ1-4; V gene: TRBV27; D gene: .; clone size: few; CDR3 protein: CASREGGAPNEKLFF; CDR3 DNA: TGTGCCAGCCGCGAGGGAGGAGCCCCTAATGAAAAACTGTTTTTT
J gene: TRBJ1-2; V gene: TRBV6-5; D gene: TRBD1; clone size: once; CDR3 protein: CASSYSAGGGPNYGYTF; CDR3 DNA: TGTGCCAGCAGTTACTCGGCAGGGGGGGGCCCTAACTATGGCTACACCTTC
J gene: TRBJ1-6; V gene: TRBV7-9; D gene: .; clone size: few; CDR3 protein: CASSLEPEGYNSPLHF; CDR3 DNA: TGTGCCAGCAGCTTAGAACCGGAGGGGTATAATTCACCCCTCCACTTT
J gene: TRBJ1-5; V gene: TRBV6-1; D gene: .; clone size: .; CDR3 protein: CASSSKIGHQPQHF; CDR3 DNA: TGTGCCAGCAGTTCTAAGATAGGGCACCAGCCCCAGCATTTT
J gene: TRBJ2-3; V gene: TRBV7-6; D gene: .; clone size: .; CDR3 protein: CASSLAPSGLSTDTQYF; CDR3 DNA: TGTGCCAGCAGCTTAGCACCCTCGGGACTCAGCACAGATACGCAGTATTTT
J gene: TRBJ2-3; V gene: TRBV20-1; D gene: .; clone size: .; CDR3 protein: CSARRAGITDTQYF; CDR3 DNA: TGCAGTGCCCGGCGGGCAGGGATCACAGATACGCAGTATTTT
J gene: TRBJ2-1; V gene: TRBV3-1; D gene: .; clone size: once; CDR3 protein: CASSHVPDYYRQFF; CDR3 DNA: TGTGCCAGCAGCCATGTCCCAGACTATTACCGGCAGTTCTTC
J gene: TRBJ2-4; V gene: TRBV7-2; D gene: .; clone size: .; CDR3 protein: CASSLAQVAPLNIQYF; CDR3 DNA: TGTGCCAGCAGCCTAGCCCAGGTGGCGCCCTTAAACATTCAGTACTTC
J gene: TRBJ2-3; V gene: TRBV5-1; D gene: TRBD2; clone size: many; CDR3 protein: CASSLGLAGTDTQYF; CDR3 DNA: TGTGCCAGCAGCTTAGGACTAGCGGGCACAGATACGCAGTATTTT
J gene: TRBJ2-7; V gene: TRBV7-9; D gene: TRBD1; clone size: .; CDR3 protein: CASSSFRDREYF; CDR3 DNA: TGTGCCAGCAGCTCCTTCCGGGACAGGGAGTACTTC
J gene: TRBJ2-5; V gene: TRBV9; D gene: .; clone size: .; CDR3 protein: CASSVEAGKETQYF; CDR3 DNA: TGTGCCAGCAGCGTAGAGGCAGGGAAAGAGACCCAGTACTTC
J gene: TRBJ2-1; V gene: TRBV7-9; D gene: TRBD2; clone size: many; CDR3 protein: CASSRTSGEQFF; CDR3 DNA: TGTGCCAGCAGCAGGACTAGCGGTGAGCAGTTCTTC
J gene: TRBJ2-3; V gene: TRBV4-3; D gene: .; clone size: .; CDR3 protein: CASSQDQVSLSTDTQYF; CDR3 DNA: TGCGCCAGCAGCCAAGATCAAGTTAGCCTGAGCACAGATACGCAGTATTTT
J gene: TRBJ2-5; V gene: TRBV9; D gene: TRBD2; clone size: few; CDR3 protein: CASSIGTSGEGTQYF; CDR3 DNA: TGTGCCAGCAGCATTGGGACTAGCGGGGAGGGGACCCAGTACTTC
J gene: TRBJ2-5; V gene: TRBV6-2/TRBV6-3; D gene: .; clone size: .; CDR3 protein: CASSDGNKETQYF; CDR3 DNA: TGTGCCAGCAGCGATGGGAACAAAGAGACCCAGTACTTC
J gene: TRBJ2-7; V gene: TRBV7-2; D gene: .; clone size: .; CDR3 protein: CASSLVPGYSYEQYF; CDR3 DNA: TGTGCCAGCAGCTTAGTACCAGGCTATTCCTACGAGCAGTACTTC
J gene: TRBJ2-7; V gene: TRBV20-1; D gene: TRBD1; clone size: few; CDR3 protein: CSATRTGGYEQYF; CDR3 DNA: TGCAGTGCTACTCGGACAGGGGGCTACGAGCAGTACTTC
J gene: TRBJ2-1; V gene: TRBV2; D gene: .; clone size: .; CDR3 protein: CASSNKRVPVNNEQFF; CDR3 DNA: TGTGCCAGCAGTAACAAGCGGGTACCTGTGAACAATGAGCAGTTCTTC
J gene: TRBJ2-3; V gene: TRBV20-1; D gene: TRBD2; clone size: .; CDR3 protein: CSAPRTSGPSTDTRYF; CDR3 DNA: TGCAGTGCTCCCCGGACTAGCGGACCTAGCACAGATACGCGGTATTTT
J gene: TRBJ2-5; V gene: TRBV27; D gene: TRBD2; clone size: .; CDR3 protein: CASSRLAGGSQETQYF; CDR3 DNA: TGTGCCAGCAGTAGACTAGCGGGAGGGAGCCAAGAGACCCAGTACTTC
J gene: TRBJ1-6; V gene: TRBV20-1; D gene: .; clone size: .; CDR3 protein: CSARAGAGHSPLHF; CDR3 DNA: TGCAGTGCTAGGGCCGGGGCAGGTCATTCACCCCTCCACTTT
J gene: TRBJ2-1; V gene: TRBV24-1; D gene: TRBD2; clone size: .; CDR3 protein: CATSHSGRGYNEQFF; CDR3 DNA: TGTGCCACCAGTCATAGCGGGAGAGGCTACAATGAGCAGTTCTTC
J gene: TRBJ2-3; V gene: TRBV12-3/TRBV12-4; D gene: TRBD1; clone size: .; CDR3 protein: CASSPGTGKSADMQYF; CDR3 DNA: TGTGCCAGCAGTCCCGGGACAGGAAAGAGCGCAGATATGCAGTATTTT
J gene: TRBJ1-2; V gene: TRBV5-1; D gene: .; clone size: .; CDR3 protein: CASSAGQSTGYTF; CDR3 DNA: TGCGCCAGCAGCGCGGGACAATCGACTGGCTACACCTTC
J gene: TRBJ2-3; V gene: TRBV6-6; D gene: .; clone size: few; CDR3 protein: CASSRDFNTDTQYF; CDR3 DNA: TGTGCCAGCAGCCGGGACTTTAACACAGATACGCAGTATTTT
J gene: TRBJ2-3; V gene: TRBV7-9; D gene: TRBD2; clone size: .; CDR3 protein: CASSPRPGLVFSLGTDTQYF; CDR3 DNA: TGTGCCAGCAGCCCTCGCCCGGGACTAGTTTTCTCCCTGGGGACAGATACGCAGTATTTT
J gene: TRBJ2-5; V gene: TRBV6-5; D gene: TRBD1; clone size: .; CDR3 protein: CASSYSGTGELKTQYF; CDR3 DNA: TGTGCCAGCAGTTACTCGGGCACAGGGGAATTGAAGACCCAGTACTTC
J gene: TRBJ2-1; V gene: TRBV20-1; D gene: TRBD2; clone size: few; CDR3 protein: CSARDPFTGLAGYEQFF; CDR3 DNA: TGCAGTGCTAGAGATCCCTTTACGGGACTAGCGGGATATGAGCAGTTCTTC
J gene: TRBJ1-2; V gene: TRBV28; D gene: .; clone size: .; CDR3 protein: CASRKGYRAGYTF; CDR3 DNA: TGTGCCAGCAGAAAGGGGTACCGGGCCGGCTACACCTTC
J gene: TRBJ2-5; V gene: TRBV29-1; D gene: .; clone size: .; CDR3 protein: CSAMTNRETQYF; CDR3 DNA: TGCAGCGCCATGACTAACAGGGAGACCCAGTACTTC
J gene: TRBJ2-1; V gene: TRBV7-2; D gene: .; clone size: few; CDR3 protein: CASSFVGTHNEQFF; CDR3 DNA: TGTGCCAGCAGCTTTGTCGGGACCCACAATGAGCAGTTCTTC
J gene: TRBJ2-7; V gene: TRBV7-9; D gene: TRBD1; clone size: .; CDR3 protein: CASSLGPWDRGTYEQYF; CDR3 DNA: TGTGCCAGCAGCTTAGGTCCGTGGGACAGGGGTACCTACGAGCAGTACTTC
J gene: TRBJ2-3; V gene: TRBV24-1; D gene: TRBD2; clone size: .; CDR3 protein: CATSDSRGAGAITDTQYF; CDR3 DNA: TGTGCCACCAGTGATTCCCGCGGAGCGGGGGCGATCACAGATACGCAGTATTTT
J gene: TRBJ2-7; V gene: TRBV4-2; D gene: TRBD1; clone size: .; CDR3 protein: CASSQARTSTGGGYEQYF; CDR3 DNA: TGTGCCAGCAGCCAAGCCCGGACTTCAACAGGGGGTGGGTACGAGCAGTACTTC
J gene: TRBJ2-1; V gene: TRBV27; D gene: TRBD2; clone size: .; CDR3 protein: CASSTRGLAPNEQFF; CDR3 DNA: TGTGCCAGCAGTACCCGGGGACTAGCGCCTAATGAGCAGTTCTTC
J gene: TRBJ1-2; V gene: TRBV5-1; D gene: TRBD1; clone size: few; CDR3 protein: CASSPGTGGFVDGYTF; CDR3 DNA: TGCGCCAGCAGTCCCGGGACAGGGGGATTCGTTGATGGCTACACCTTC
J gene: TRBJ1-2; V gene: TRBV5-1; D gene: .; clone size: few; CDR3 protein: CASSIAWAGDGYTF; CDR3 DNA: TGCGCCAGCAGCATCGCATGGGCAGGGGACGGCTACACCTTC
J gene: TRBJ2-5; V gene: TRBV9; D gene: .; clone size: .; CDR3 protein: CASSVEWNVPGAQYF; CDR3 DNA: TGTGCCAGCAGCGTAGAGTGGAACGTCCCGGGGGCCCAGTACTTC
J gene: TRBJ2-4; V gene: TRBV9; D gene: .; clone size: .; CDR3 protein: CAGSVSLEGLQYF; CDR3 DNA: TGTGCCGGCAGCGTATCATTGGAGGGCCTTCAGTACTTC
J gene: TRBJ1-1; V gene: TRBV5-1; D gene: .; clone size: .; CDR3 protein: CASSWGGSTEAFF; CDR3 DNA: TGCGCCAGCAGCTGGGGGGGGAGCACTGAAGCTTTCTTT
J gene: TRBJ1-6; V gene: TRBV27; D gene: .; clone size: .; CDR3 protein: CASSLSIRGYSPLHF; CDR3 DNA: TGTGCCAGCAGTTTATCGATCCGTGGGTATTCACCCCTCCACTTT
J gene: TRBJ1-5; V gene: TRBV27; D gene: .; clone size: .; CDR3 protein: CASSPTVNQPQHF; CDR3 DNA: TGTGCCAGCAGTCCGACAGTTAATCAGCCCCAGCATTTT
J gene: TRBJ2-3; V gene: TRBV12-3/TRBV12-4; D gene: .; clone size: few; CDR3 protein: CASSLDFSGGNGATSTDTQYF; CDR3 DNA: TGTGCCAGCAGTTTAGACTTTTCCGGCGGCAACGGAGCCACTAGCACAGATACGCAGTATTTT
J gene: TRBJ2-3; V gene: TRBV3-1; D gene: .; clone size: .; CDR3 protein: CASSQSDWSDTQYF; CDR3 DNA: TGTGCCAGCAGCCAAAGTGACTGGTCGGATACGCAGTATTTT
J gene: TRBJ1-2; V gene: TRBV9; D gene: TRBD1; clone size: .; CDR3 protein: CASSETGLGYTF; CDR3 DNA: TGTGCCAGCAGTGAGACAGGGCTTGGCTACACCTTC
J gene: TRBJ2-5; V gene: TRBV29-1; D gene: .; clone size: .; CDR3 protein: CSVLAGAETQYF; CDR3 DNA: TGCAGCGTTTTAGCAGGGGCAGAGACCCAGTACTTC
J gene: TRBJ2-5; V gene: TRBV6-2/TRBV6-3; D gene: .; clone size: .; CDR3 protein: CASTLAPEETQYF; CDR3 DNA: TGTGCCAGCACCCTAGCCCCGGAGGAGACCCAGTACTTC